This TCR beta chain was recorded in a study of blood T cell repertoires in COVID-19. In the original analysis: Amplification with reference gene primers provided the estimates of nucleated cell counts. Data came from immunoSEQ multiplex PCR; TCRdb stores just in-frame clones and leaves some out. The DNA gave D and trimming, while V, J and clone size come from that table. The sample holds approximately 230,000 clones, around 89% seen once. One Seattle source followed patients from active infection through their disease course. The germline V gene encodes CDR1 MDHEN and CDR2 SYDVKM. CDR3 length equals 14 residues. Trimming at V came to 5 bases and at J to 10 bases, leaving 7 bases not matched to a gene.

Sequenced: peripheral blood. The origin of this receptor is a woman in her 30s with COVID-19, enrolled during active disease. This chain uses TRBV28 with TRBJ2-5; TRBD2 aligns across 13 bases. The CDR3 is CASSPRTSGSNQYF. The CDR3 DNA reads as TGTGCCAGCAGTCCGCGGACTAGCGGGAGTAACCAGTACTTC.